This T cell receptor beta chain was recovered during a study of T cells in Graves' hyperthyroidism and ophthalmopathy. In the study overall: Any treatment followed the collection of peripheral blood at initial diagnosis.

V was pared by 3 bases and J by 14 bases, with 13 bases between. In germline, CDR1 is GTSNPN, CDR2 SVGIG (reference sequence). The CDR3 is 10 residues long. This clonotype was observed at least ten times. Amplification of TCR beta CDR3 regions was performed using RNA transcripts as template. The TCR CDR3 first-round RT-PCR relied on the HTBI primer set. TCRdb passed the multiplex PCR reads through MiXCR, listing each CDR3 protein once. Of hundreds of thousands of distinct CDR3 sequences in the sample, over 12% were seen once. The authors took PBMCs from over 8.5 ml fresh peripheral blood. Sequencing used blood. The chain has TRBV30 and TRBJ1-1; D gene unclear. The TCR was taken from a man younger than 35 with Graves' ophthalmopathy. This CDR3 is CAWSAPVMFF. The CDR3 nucleotides are TGTGCCTGGAGCGCCCCCGTTATGTTCTTT.